The rows below give T cell receptor beta chains drawn from one sample of a study of cytomegalovirus exposure and HLA in healthy donors. Clones were read by immunoSEQ multiplex PCR, and TCRdb kept only the in-frame ones, dropping some. Among 200,000 to 250,000 clones listed, around four fifths were seen once. Sample: PBMCs. Receptor source: a boy aged 2 to 10 in good health and CMV-seronegative. The CDR3 runs from the conserved cysteine through the conserved F or W. A D gene is named only where the DNA matches it firmly. Where a row states a size, it is once, few, many or the class of an expanded clone; other rows omit it.

d_gene	j_gene	abundance	v_gene	CDR3nt	CDR3aa
TRBD1	TRBJ1-1	once	TRBV5-8	TGTGCCAGCAAAACAGGGGGGAGCACTGAAGCTTTCTTT	CASKTGGSTEAFF
TRBD1	TRBJ2-7	.	TRBV27	TGTGCCAGCAGTACGCGGACCCCGGGACAGAGTTACGAGCAGTACTTC	CASSTRTPGQSYEQYF
.	TRBJ2-3	.	TRBV2	TGTGCCAGCAGTGTGAGGCGGGAATATACGCAGTATTTT	CASSVRREYTQYF
.	TRBJ2-1	.	TRBV15	TGTGCCACCAGCAGAGATCTGAGGGCCGACGAGCAGTTCTTC	CATSRDLRADEQFF
TRBD1	TRBJ1-1	.	TRBV30	TGTGCCTGGACGTCCGGGACAGGGGACAGCTCTGAAGCTTTCTTT	CAWTSGTGDSSEAFF
TRBD1	TRBJ1-6	few	TRBV2	TGTGCCAGCCGAATTGAACGGGACAGGAATTCACCCCTCCACTTT	CASRIERDRNSPLHF
.	TRBJ2-3	.	TRBV6-5	TGTGCCAGCAGTTACTCGGTTACCGGGGCAGATACGCAGTATTTT	CASSYSVTGADTQYF
.	TRBJ1-2	.	TRBV6-6	TGTGCCAGCAGAACAGCTAACTATGGCTACACCTTC	CASRTANYGYTF
.	TRBJ2-7	.	TRBV7-9	TGTGCCAGCATCGGCCTAGAGTACGAGCAGTACTTC	CASIGLEYEQYF
.	TRBJ1-5	.	TRBV19	TGTGCCAGTAGGGAGAGCAATCAGCCCCAGCATTTT	CASRESNQPQHF
TRBD2	TRBJ2-7	few	TRBV5-1	TGCGCCAGCAGCTTGGAGGTTGTTGGACTAGCGGGCCATATGCCCGGCGAGCAGTACTTC	CASSLEVVGLAGHMPGEQYF
.	TRBJ1-5	.	TRBV5-8	TGTGCCAGCAGCGACATGGATGAGCCCCAGCATTTT	CASSDMDEPQHF
.	TRBJ1-1	.	TRBV2	TGTGCCAGCCGTAGAGACCCCGGGGGGAACACTGAAGCTTTCTTT	CASRRDPGGNTEAFF
TRBD1	TRBJ2-5	.	TRBV29-1	TGCAGCGGGGGACAGCCCCAAGAGACCCAGTACTTC	CSGGQPQETQYF
.	TRBJ2-5	.	TRBV5-6	TGTGCCAGCAGCTTCGGGACTGTTCAGACCCAGTACTTC	CASSFGTVQTQYF
TRBD1	TRBJ2-3	.	TRBV27	TGTGCCAGCAGTTCCGCCGGGACAGCGGGCACAGATACGCAGTATTTT	CASSSAGTAGTDTQYF
TRBD1	TRBJ2-5	.	TRBV5-1	TGCGCCAGCAGATTAGGGACAGGCCAAGAGACCCAGTACTTC	CASRLGTGQETQYF
.	TRBJ1-3	.	TRBV6-1	TGTGCCAGCAGTGGCCGGGATCGACGAAACACCATATATTTT	CASSGRDRRNTIYF
TRBD2	TRBJ2-1	.	TRBV18	TGTGCCAGCTCACCACCGGTAGCGGGAGGCGGTAATGAGCAGTTCTTC	CASSPPVAGGGNEQFF
.	TRBJ2-2	.	TRBV6-1	TGTGCCAGCAGGGCGGATGTAAACACCGGGGAGCTGTTTTTT	CASRADVNTGELFF
TRBD1	TRBJ1-5	.	TRBV27	TGTGCCAGCAAGGGGCTCAAGGGGGCCGCAGATCAGCCCCAGCATTTT	CASKGLKGAADQPQHF
.	TRBJ2-1	.	TRBV10-3	TGTGCCATCAGTGAGTCGGCGCAGGGCTACAATGAGCAGTTCTTC	CAISESAQGYNEQFF
TRBD2	TRBJ2-3	.	TRBV28	TGTGCCAGCGACCCTGGGGGGGAAGGAAGAACAGATACGCAGTATTTT	CASDPGGEGRTDTQYF
.	TRBJ2-5	.	TRBV5-1	TGCGCCAGCAGCCTGGCCCAGTACCAAGAGACCCAGTACTTC	CASSLAQYQETQYF
.	TRBJ1-3	few	TRBV5-6	TGTGCCAGCAGCTTGGGGGGCAGTGGAAACACCATATATTTT	CASSLGGSGNTIYF
.	TRBJ1-2	.	TRBV6-6	TGTGCCAGCAGTTACTCTGGGGAGCAGGGCTACACCTTC	CASSYSGEQGYTF
TRBD2	TRBJ2-1	.	TRBV27	TGTGCCAGTAGTACTAGCGGGATTTACAATGAGCAGTTCTTC	CASSTSGIYNEQFF
.	TRBJ2-5	.	TRBV5-4	TGTGCCAGCGGTGCCCAAACTAGCTCCATTCAGACCCAGTACTTC	CASGAQTSSIQTQYF
.	TRBJ1-1	.	TRBV7-2	TGTGCCAGCAGCTTAGTTGGCAGGGGTGGGACTGAAGCTTTCTTT	CASSLVGRGGTEAFF
.	TRBJ2-3	.	TRBV7-8	TGTGCCAGCAGCTTAGTACTGAGCACAGATACGCAGTATTTT	CASSLVLSTDTQYF
.	TRBJ2-1	.	TRBV18	TGTGCCAGCTCACCTGTCGGGGGCTCCTACAATGAGCAGTTCTTC	CASSPVGGSYNEQFF
.	TRBJ1-2	.	TRBV19	TGTGCCAGTAGTCCCGCGGAGGGTGGCTACACCTTC	CASSPAEGGYTF
.	TRBJ1-3	.	TRBV9	TGTGCCAGCAGCGCACCGGGGGGTTTGCACACCATATATTTT	CASSAPGGLHTIYF
.	TRBJ1-2	.	TRBV6-6	TGTGCCAGCAGTCTCTTCCATGGACGGGGGTCCTATGGCTACACCTTC	CASSLFHGRGSYGYTF
.	TRBJ1-1	.	TRBV27	TGTGCCAGCAGTTTTCACAGGGACACTGAAGCTTTCTTT	CASSFHRDTEAFF
TRBD1	TRBJ1-3	.	TRBV14	TGTGCCAGCAGCCAAGACAGGGGGCCCTTTTTCTCTGGAAACACCATATATTTT	CASSQDRGPFFSGNTIYF
TRBD2	TRBJ2-7	.	TRBV5-1	TGCGCCAGCAGCTTTCTAGCGGGAAAGTCAGCCTACGAGCAGTACTTC	CASSFLAGKSAYEQYF
TRBD2	TRBJ2-1	.	TRBV27	TGTGCCAGCAGTTTAAGCGGGGGGCGACTTTACAATGAGCAGTTCTTC	CASSLSGGRLYNEQFF
.	TRBJ2-7	.	TRBV7-7	TGTGCTAGCAGCTACCTACCCTCCTACGAGCAGTACTTC	CASSYLPSYEQYF
TRBD1	TRBJ2-5	.	TRBV7-7	TGTGCTAGCAGCTTGGAGACAGGGGGTCAAGAGACCCAGTACTTC	CASSLETGGQETQYF
TRBD1	TRBJ2-3	.	TRBV25-1	TGTGCCAGCAGTGGTAACCGGGACAGTAGCACAGATACGCAGTATTTT	CASSGNRDSSTDTQYF
.	TRBJ1-5	.	TRBV9	TGTGCCAGCACCTGGGTAGAGGAAGGTCAGCCCCAGCATTTT	CASTWVEEGQPQHF
TRBD1	TRBJ1-2	.	TRBV5-4	TGTGCCAGCAGCTTGCTAGGGACAGGGGGCTTCAATGGCTACACCTTC	CASSLLGTGGFNGYTF
.	TRBJ1-5	.	TRBV5-6	TGTGCCAGCAGCTTGACGCAGAATAGCAATCAGCCCCAGCATTTT	CASSLTQNSNQPQHF
.	TRBJ1-1	.	TRBV7-8	TGTGCCAGCAGCCATCATGAAGGGGTCTCCACTGAAGCTTTCTTT	CASSHHEGVSTEAFF
.	TRBJ2-5	.	TRBV7-9	TGTGCCAGCAGCTTATATCGGGGTAGCTGGAGAGAGACCCAGTACTTC	CASSLYRGSWRETQYF
.	TRBJ1-2	.	TRBV2	TGTGCCAGCAAATTACAGGACGCGGATGGCTACACCTTC	CASKLQDADGYTF
.	TRBJ2-5	.	TRBV6-5	TGTGCCAGCAGCTTTGGGGGGGCTATGGAGACCCAGTACTTC	CASSFGGAMETQYF
.	TRBJ1-2	.	TRBV5-6	TGTGCCAGCAGCTTGGCCGGTGGCTACACCTTC	CASSLAGGYTF